This TCR beta chain is from a study of CD8 T cells in ankylosing spondylitis. General study results and limits: Disease-linked clones were found to be CD8+ and relatively rare in peripheral blood. As reported, disease-linked clones showed significant enrichment in matched ankylosing spondylitis synovial fluid. What seemed typical of ankylosing spondylitis blood was a TCR beta motif built from roughly eight highly homologous variants.

V was cut by 5 bases and J by 6 bases, with 26 bases left in between. Germline V gene lookup returns CDR1 SGHAT and CDR2 FQNNGV. The CDR3 length is 18 residues. TCRdb re-called the 5' RACE reads through MiXCR, storing one row per CDR3 protein. The sample records about 330,000 distinct CDR3 sequences, less than 9.5% being singletons. This clonotype was counted many times. The antigen is undetermined. The specimen was blood, either unsorted or a sorted T cell fraction (not recorded which). The sequence was collected from a male donor with ankylosing spondylitis. The chain employs TRBV11-2 and TRBJ2-1, with D perhaps TRBD1 (6 bases). CDR3 loop: CASSRIHTGTLFRNEQFF. For the CDR3, the DNA is TGTGCCAGCAGCCGCATACATACCGGGACACTTTTCCGCAATGAGCAGTTCTTC.